The rows below give T cell receptor beta chains drawn from one sample of a study of T cells in Graves' hyperthyroidism and ophthalmopathy. MiXCR, applied by TCRdb to the multiplex PCR reads, yields one record per CDR3 protein. The sample includes approximately 400,000 distinct CDR3 sequences, 15% to 19% of them seen just once. Sequencing used blood. The receptors come from a woman aged 18-29 years with Graves' hyperthyroidism. CDR3s include the opening cysteine and the closing phenylalanine or tryptophan. Fields, in order: clone size, J gene, V gene, D gene, CDR3 protein, CDR3 DNA. The D gene is left open where the match is weak. Clone size, where shown, is once, few, many, or a class for clones that have expanded.

>once|TRBJ1-1|TRBV6-5|.
CASSSIGGQAFF
TGTGCCAGCAGTTCCATCGGAGGACAAGCTTTCTTT
>many|TRBJ2-1|TRBV12-5|TRBD1
CASAVGQGGKNEQFF
TGTGCTAGTGCTGTGGGACAGGGGGGTAAGAATGAGCAGTTCTTC
>many|TRBJ2-3|TRBV24-1|.
CATSDRRLRDTQYF
TGTGCCACCAGTGATCGAAGACTAAGGGATACGCAGTATTTT
>many|TRBJ2-1|TRBV3-1|.
CASSQEEVFIPAGSNNEQFF
TGTGCCAGCAGCCAAGAAGAAGTTTTTATCCCGGCGGGGTCCAACAATGAGCAGTTCTTC
>.|TRBJ2-1|TRBV27|TRBD2
CASSFGALADEQFF
TGTGCCAGCAGTTTTGGAGCGCTAGCGGATGAGCAGTTCTTC
>many|TRBJ2-3|TRBV28|TRBD2
CASSGLAGVTDTQYF
TGTGCCAGCAGCGGACTAGCGGGAGTAACAGATACGCAGTATTTT
>few|TRBJ2-1|TRBV20-1|TRBD2
CSARDLTSGYNEQFF
TGCAGTGCTAGAGATCTGACTAGCGGCTACAATGAGCAGTTCTTC
>.|TRBJ2-4|TRBV5-6|.
CASSFVRVGKNIQYF
TGTGCCAGCAGCTTTGTCAGGGTTGGGAAAAACATTCAGTACTTC
>many|TRBJ1-5|TRBV12-3/TRBV12-4|.
CASSHDSSNQPQHF
TGTGCCAGCAGCCACGACAGTAGCAATCAGCCCCAGCATTTT
>.|TRBJ2-5|TRBV11-2|.
CASSPTVWGKRTQYF
TGTGCCAGCAGCCCGACGGTTTGGGGCAAGAGGACCCAGTACTTC
>.|TRBJ2-1|TRBV3-1|TRBD2
CASSQVGGLAGNNEQFF
TGTGCCAGCAGCCAAGTAGGGGGACTAGCGGGGAACAATGAGCAGTTCTTC
>many|TRBJ2-7|TRBV2|.
CASSEWSIPGDEQYF
TGTGCCAGCAGTGAATGGTCTATCCCCGGAGACGAGCAGTACTTC
>many|TRBJ2-7|TRBV18|.
CASSPRGAVYEQYF
TGTGCCAGCTCACCGAGGGGGGCCGTCTACGAGCAGTACTTC
>.|TRBJ1-1|TRBV20-1|TRBD1
CSAEQGFTEAFF
TGCAGTGCTGAACAGGGGTTCACTGAAGCTTTCTTT
>many|TRBJ2-1|TRBV7-3|.
CASSSLGGTATNEQFF
TGTGCCAGCAGCTCGCTGGGGGGGACAGCTACGAATGAGCAGTTCTTC
>.|TRBJ1-4|TRBV5-1|TRBD1
CASSLRRNGQGAEKLFF
TGCGCCAGCAGCTTGCGGAGGAATGGACAGGGGGCTGAAAAACTGTTTTTT
>many|TRBJ2-7|TRBV6-1|TRBD2
CASSTLAANSYEQYF
TGTGCCAGCAGCACCCTAGCGGCCAACTCCTACGAGCAGTACTTC
>.|TRBJ2-2|TRBV7-3|.
CASSNGRTNTGELFF
TGTGCCAGCAGCAATGGACGGACGAACACCGGGGAGCTGTTTTTT
>few|TRBJ2-5|TRBV29-1|TRBD1
CSVPTGVAQYF
TGCAGCGTTCCTACAGGGGTAGCCCAGTACTTC
>.|TRBJ2-2|TRBV6-5|TRBD2
CASSYSTSGRAVWTGELFF
TGTGCCAGCAGTTACTCTACTAGCGGGAGGGCCGTTTGGACCGGGGAGCTGTTTTTT
>.|TRBJ2-2|TRBV3-1|TRBD1
CASSHPTGRELFF
TGTGCCAGCAGCCATCCGACAGGGAGGGAGCTGTTTTTT
>many|TRBJ1-2|TRBV20-1|.
CSASGDGYTF
TGCAGTGCTAGTGGGGATGGCTACACCTTC
>.|TRBJ1-1|TRBV6-2/TRBV6-3|.
CASSQATQNTEAFF
TGTGCCAGCAGCCAGGCTACACAAAACACTGAAGCTTTCTTT
>many|TRBJ1-5|TRBV20-1|.
CSAEQPVANQPQHF
TGCAGTGCTGAACAGCCGGTGGCCAATCAGCCCCAGCATTTT